The entry below gives a single TCR beta chain sequence along with its context. What it binds is not known. This specimen comes from a study of early stage breast cancer tumors. Study-level information: ER+/PR+/HER2- status applied to about 75% of the 16 invasive breast tumors. Samples were sequenced at around 10-fold average coverage.

Repertoires were generated with immunoSEQ multiplex PCR, while TCRdb's copy carries only in-frame clones and drops some. Here the sample spans fewer than 50,000 clones, around 73% being singletons. Findings of the study overall: Compared with adjacent normal breast tissue, tumors showed 2.5 to 3-fold greater T cell density and higher clonality. Comparing each tissue with blood distinguished tumor from normal in about 90% of the 16 patients.

This CDR3 contains 16 residues. The ends lost 0 bases at V and 7 bases at J; junction bases unmatched: 10. The germline V gene has CDR1 MNHEY and CDR2 SVGAGI. The TCR comes from a person aged 45-65 years with breast cancer. The rearrangement links TRBV6-5 to TRBJ2-3, with TRBD1 matching over 7 bases. The sample comprised blood. The CDR3 loop reads CASSYSPTGMGNTQYF. CDR3 sequence (DNA): TGTGCCAGCAGTTACTCTCCGACAGGGATGGGGAATACGCAGTATTTT.